This T cell receptor beta chain comes out of a study of blood T cell repertoires in COVID-19. Study-wide background: COVID-19 samples from acute and convalescent phases originated in the United States, Italy and Spain. The analysed material was cDNA or gDNA that came from T cells, B-cell-depleted T cells, or PBMCs.

Germline V gene sequence: CDR1 SGHTA, CDR2 FQGTGA. The junction had 2 bases not matched to a gene; V was cut back by 0 bases and J by 1 base. The CDR3 is made up of 17 amino acids. Repertoires were generated with immunoSEQ multiplex PCR, while TCRdb's copy carries only in-frame clones and drops some. The data contain approximately 83,000 clones, over 70% of them singletons. In its sample, this clone is medium-sized. The receptor was isolated from a woman older than 75 with acute or convalescent COVID-19. Sequencing input: peripheral blood. This chain connects TRBV7-3 to TRBJ2-2, with TRBD2 matching over 10 bases. DNA of the CDR3: TGTGCCAGCAGCTTAACTCGGACTAGCGGGAACACCGGGGAGCTGTTTTTT. Translated: CASSLTRTSGNTGELFF.